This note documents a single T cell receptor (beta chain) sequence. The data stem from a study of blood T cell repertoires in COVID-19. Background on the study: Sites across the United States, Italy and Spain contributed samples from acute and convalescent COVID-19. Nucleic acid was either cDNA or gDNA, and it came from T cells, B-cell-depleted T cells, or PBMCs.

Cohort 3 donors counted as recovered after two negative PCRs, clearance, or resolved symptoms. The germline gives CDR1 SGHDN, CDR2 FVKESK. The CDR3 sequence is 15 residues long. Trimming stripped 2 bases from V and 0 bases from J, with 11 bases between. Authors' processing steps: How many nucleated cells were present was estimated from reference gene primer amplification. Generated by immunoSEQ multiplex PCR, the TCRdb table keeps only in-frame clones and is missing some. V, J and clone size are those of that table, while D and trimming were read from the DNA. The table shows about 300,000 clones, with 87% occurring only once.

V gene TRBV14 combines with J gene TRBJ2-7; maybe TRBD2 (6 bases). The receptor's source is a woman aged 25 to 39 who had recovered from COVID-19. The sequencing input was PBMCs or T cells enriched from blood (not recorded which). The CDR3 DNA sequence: TGTGCCAGCAGCCAATCCACGGGGGTCTCCTACGAGCAGTACTTC. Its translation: CASSQSTGVSYEQYF.